A single sample is the source of the 29 T cell receptor beta chains below, sequenced in a study of blood T cells in healthy people across ages. The authors ran a second PCR of about 6 to 12 cycles using a sample-barcoded 5' primer and a J-beta primer mix. TCRdb re-derived calls from the 5' RACE reads in MiXCR, one entry per CDR3 protein. The sample has about 1,000,000 distinct CDR3 sequences, 45% seen once. Sequencing was carried out using blood. The origin of the receptors is a woman aged 55-70 years in good health.

V usage is TRBV20-1 and J usage is TRBJ2-3; D perhaps matches TRBD1 (5 bases). Germline CDR1 reads DFQATT; CDR2 reads SNEGSKA (reference sequence). This CDR3 has 18 amino acids. V was cut by 3 bases and J by 1 base, with 23 bases left in between. The CDR3 spells CSASKVKGSVTGTDTQYF. In DNA form, the CDR3 reads TGCAGTGCTAGTAAGGTCAAGGGGTCCGTGACTGGCACAGATACGCAGTATTTT.

The chain recombines TRBV28 with TRBJ2-1, with a tentative D call TRBD2 (5 bases). The DNA end favors TRBJ2-7, so the J call may be wrong. The germline V gene has CDR1 MDHEN and CDR2 SYDVKM. The CDR3 loop spans 15 amino acids. As DNA, the CDR3 is TGTGCCAGCAGTTTATTGGCGGGCTCCTACAATGAGCAGTACTTC. As protein: CASSLLAGSYNEQYF.

The chain uses TRBV12-3 or TRBV12-4 and TRBJ2-7; 12 bases match TRBD1. CDR3 length: 17 residues. V shed 5 bases, J shed 6 bases, and the junction held 14 bases outside the gene matches. CDR3 sequence reads: CASSPGTGGYSNTEQYF. Here the CDR3 DNA reads TGTGCCAGCAGTCCGGGGACAGGGGGCTATTCAAATACCGAGCAGTACTTC.

On this clonotype itself: At one end the junction does not follow the germline gene, possibly because of a read error. The chain links TRBV4-1 to TRBJ2-5, with TRBD1 identical over 8 bases. Near its end, the DNA agrees better with TRBJ2-7, so the J call may be wrong. From germline, CDR1 is MGHRA and CDR2 YSYEKL. This CDR3 has 14 residues. The CDR3 nucleotides are TGCACCAGCAGCCGCGTGACAGGGGCGCTCGAGCAGTACTTC. This gives the protein CTSSRVTGALEQYF.

The J gene is TRBJ2-2, the V gene TRBV15, with 14 bases that match TRBD2. The germline gives CDR1 LNHNV, CDR2 YYDKDF (reference sequence). This CDR3 spans 20 amino acids. The junction had 14 bases not matched to a gene; V was cut back by 2 bases and J by 6 bases. The CDR3 loop reads CATSRHYPGLAGDDAGELFF. CDR3 nucleotide sequence: TGTGCCACCAGCAGACATTACCCGGGACTAGCGGGAGATGATGCCGGGGAGCTGTTTTTT.

V usage is TRBV6-6 and J usage is TRBJ2-7; weak D call: TRBD2 (5 bases). The J call is doubtful: the DNA matches TRBJ2-5 better. The germline V gene encodes CDR1 MNHNY and CDR2 SVGAGI (reference sequence). The length of the CDR3 is 13 residues. The CDR3 here is CASSYHGVATQYF. DNA for the CDR3: TGTGCCAGCAGTTACCACGGGGTGGCGACCCAGTACTTC.

This chain uses TRBV12-3 or TRBV12-4 with TRBJ2-2; D unclear. The CDR3 totals 12 residues. With 7 bases removed from V and 6 bases from J, the gap between germline ends came to 9 bases. The CDR3 DNA reads as TGTGCCAGCACCTCTGGGGCCGGGGAGCTGTTTTTT. Its protein product is CASTSGAGELFF.

This clonotype appeared a single time. This chain connects TRBV20-1 to TRBJ2-1; TRBD2 might be the D (5 bases). Trimming took 5 bases from V and 10 from J, leaving 15 bases between them. The CDR3 sequence is 12 residues long. In germline, CDR1 is DFQATT, CDR2 SNEGSKA (reference sequence). CDR3 protein: CSAYGVTREQFF. CDR3 nucleotide sequence: TGCAGTGCTTACGGGGTGACTCGAGAGCAGTTCTTC.

As concerns this clonotype: This clone may be a read error of a much larger clone one base away. J is TRBJ2-5 and V is TRBV20-1; D is unclear. Germline V gives CDR1 DFQATT, CDR2 SNEGSKA (reference sequence). The CDR3 spans 13 residues. This CDR3 is CSASGPNQGTQYF. The CDR3 DNA reads as TGCAGTGCTAGTGGTCCGAACCAAGGGACCCAGTACTTC.

About this clonotype itself: A read error is possible here, since a much larger clone lies one base away. The gene calls are TRBV6-5 and TRBJ1-1; D gene uncertain. The CDR3 contains 12 residues. Per germline, CDR1 MNHEY and CDR2 SVGAGI. The CDR3 DNA is TGTGCCGGCAGTTACCGGAACACTGAAGCTTTCTTT. It specifies CAGSYRNTEAFF.

There are a few counts of this clonotype. The rearrangement joins TRBV29-1 to TRBJ2-5; the match to TRBD1 covers 7 bases. The CDR3 spans 12 residues. Germline V lookup: CDR1 SQVTM, CDR2 ANQGSEA. J gave up 5 bases and V 3 bases, and 3 bases lay outside the gene matches. The CDR3, as DNA: TGCAGCGTTGATAGACAGGGCGAGACCCAGTACTTC. The encoded protein is CSVDRQGETQYF.

The chain couples TRBV9 to TRBJ2-3; no clear D. There are 14 residues in the CDR3. The V and J ends lost 0 bases and 5 bases respectively, with 10 bases between them. Germline V gene data show CDR1 as SGDLS and CDR2 as YYNGEE. CDR3 residues: CASSVADFRDTQYF. The CDR3 DNA is TGTGCCAGCAGCGTAGCTGACTTTAGAGATACGCAGTATTTT.

The chain joins TRBV12-5 to TRBJ2-5; TRBD2 agrees at 10 bases. The germline V gene has CDR1 LGHNT and CDR2 FRNRAP. J was trimmed by 7 bases and V by 0 bases; bases with no gene match: 5. The CDR3 loop spans 15 amino acids. CDR3 in DNA: TGTGCTAGTGGTTTGGTACCTATAGCGGGAGGGACCCAGTACTTC. The encoded protein is CASGLVPIAGGTQYF.

The rearrangement joins TRBV10-3 to TRBJ2-5, with D maybe TRBD2 (5 bases). The CDR3 contains 13 residues. The germline V and J ends were trimmed by 10 bases and 11 bases, with 23 bases remaining between them. Per the germline V gene, CDR1 is ENHRY and CDR2 is SYGVKD. This CDR3 reads CASTSDDYNEQYF. Here the CDR3 DNA reads TGTGCCAGTACTAGTGACGACTACAATGAGCAGTACTTC.

This clonotype was observed a few times. This rearrangement joins TRBV12-3 or TRBV12-4 to TRBJ2-7; the match to TRBD1 covers 8 bases. J was trimmed by 3 bases and V by 6 bases; bases with no gene match: 13. The CDR3 is 16 amino acids. This CDR3 reads CASSQPRQGSVYEQYF. The CDR3 nucleotides read TGTGCCAGCAGCCAACCCAGACAGGGGTCGGTCTACGAGCAGTACTTC.

The V and J genes are TRBV29-1 and TRBJ2-5; no reliable D call. The J call is in doubt because the DNA end fits TRBJ2-7 better. This CDR3 contains 11 residues. Germline assignment: CDR1 SQVTM and CDR2 ANQGSEA. The CDR3 sequence: CSVGKGHEQYF. The DNA for the CDR3 is TGCAGCGTTGGAAAGGGCCACGAGCAGTACTTC.

This chain connects TRBV2 to TRBJ1-4; 7 bases fit TRBD1. J gave up 4 bases and V 7 bases, and 9 bases lay outside the gene matches. The V gene's germline CDR1 is SNHLY and CDR2 FYNNEI. CDR3 length: 15 residues. For the CDR3, the DNA is TGTGCCAGCACGTTAGGGGACAGAAATAATGAAAAACTGTTTTTT. Its translation: CASTLGDRNNEKLFF.

V and J are TRBV27 and TRBJ2-1; possible D gene TRBD1, 6 bases. This CDR3 is built from 14 residues. Germline CDR1 and CDR2: MNHEY and SMNVEV (reference sequence). V was cut by 8 bases and J by 8 bases, with 19 bases left in between. CDR3 nucleotide sequence: TGTGCCAGCGAACTCAGGGGAAGATCGGATGAGCAGTTCTTC. It encodes CASELRGRSDEQFF.

This rearrangement joins TRBV7-8 to TRBJ1-1; D gene ambiguous. There are 13 residues in the CDR3. V was pared by 5 bases and J by 1 base, with 8 bases between. Per the germline V gene, CDR1 is SGHVS and CDR2 is FQNEAQ. The CDR3 DNA sequence: TGTGCCAGCAGCCTTATTGCGAACACTGAAGCTTTCTTT. This codes for CASSLIANTEAFF.

The chain is built from TRBV28 and TRBJ2-7; the match to TRBD2 covers 8 bases. J lost 4 bases, V lost 3 bases, and 5 bases had no gene match. From germline, CDR1 is MDHEN and CDR2 SYDVKM. The CDR3 loop spans 14 amino acids. The CDR3 spells CASSLVREVYEQYF. In DNA form, the CDR3 reads TGTGCCAGCAGTTTGGTGCGGGAGGTTTACGAGCAGTACTTC.

The chain has TRBV11-2 and TRBJ2-1; 9 nucleotides match TRBD2. CDR3 size: 15 residues. Looked up from germline, CDR1 is SGHAT and CDR2 is FQNNGV. The junction had 10 bases not matched to a gene; V was cut back by 3 bases and J by 10 bases. The CDR3 DNA is TGTGCCAGCAGCTTTCGTCTAGCGGGACGGGAGGAGCAGTTCTTC. Translation gives CASSFRLAGREEQFF. The full variable domain, completed using reference TRBV11-2 and TRBJ2-1, is EAGVAQSPRYKIIEKRQSVAFWCNPISGHATLYWYQQILGQGPKLLIQFQNNGVVDDSQLPKDRFSAERLKGVDSTLKIQPAKLEDSAVYLCASSFRLAGREEQFFGPGTRLTVL.

The chain is built from TRBV20-1 and TRBJ1-4; perhaps TRBD1 as D (5 bases). Trimming took off 2 bases at V and 7 bases at J, with 11 bases between the two ends. Germline loops: CDR1 DFQATT, CDR2 SNEGSKA (reference sequence). The CDR3 consists of 13 residues. DNA for the CDR3: TGCAGTGCTAGACCCCAGGGAAGTGAAAAACTGTTTTTT. This codes for CSARPQGSEKLFF.

This chain links TRBV10-3 with TRBJ2-2, with a weak D call TRBD2 (5 bases). This CDR3 is 15 amino acids long. Germline CDR1 and CDR2: ENHRY and SYGVKD. Trimming cost V 10 bases and J 5 bases, with 20 bases left between them. The CDR3 DNA is TGTGCCACGGGTCAGAGCGGACCGTCAACCGGGGAGCTGTTTTTT. Amino acid sequence: CATGQSGPSTGELFF.

This rearrangement joins TRBV27 to TRBJ2-1; 12 bases line up with TRBD2. Trimming at V came to 8 bases and at J to 10 bases, leaving 6 bases not matched to a gene. Germline loops: CDR1 MNHEY, CDR2 SMNVEV (reference sequence). CDR3 size: 13 residues. In DNA form, the CDR3 reads TGTGCCAGCGGACTAGCGGGGACCTACGAGCAGTTCTTC. Translation gives CASGLAGTYEQFF.

Details on this clonotype: This may be a read error: a much more frequent sequence differs by one nucleotide. The chain carries TRBV6-5 and TRBJ2-3; D is possibly TRBD1 (6 bases). Germline-derived CDR1 and CDR2 are MNHEY and SVGAGI. The V end was cut by 5 bases, the J end by 4 bases, with 16 bases between. The CDR3 extends over 15 amino acids. The CDR3 sequence: CASSHQGPHADTQYF. In nucleotides, the CDR3 is TGTGCCAGCAGTCACCAGGGGCCCCACGCAGATACGCAGTATTTT.

This clonotype was observed a handful of times. The chain employs TRBV6-5 and TRBJ2-7; 8 nucleotides match TRBD1. CDR1 and CDR2 from the germline V gene are MNHEY and SVGAGI. Trimming cost V 2 bases and J 6 bases; bases outside gene matches: 6. CDR3 length: 14 amino acids. CDR3 region: CASSYGTGNIEQYF. Here the CDR3 DNA reads TGTGCCAGCAGTTACGGGACAGGAAATATCGAGCAGTACTTC.

The V call is TRBV7-9, the J call TRBJ2-7, with 7 bases lining up with TRBD1. CDR1 SEHNR and CDR2 FQNEAQ come from the germline V gene (reference sequence). V was clipped by 1 base and J by 5 bases; unmatched bases: 8. The CDR3 has 15 amino acids. The CDR3 DNA follows: TGTGCCAGCAGCTTAGTTGTGCCGGGACAGAACGAGCAGTACTTC. Translated, it gives CASSLVVPGQNEQYF. Filled out from reference TRBV7-9 and TRBJ2-7, the complete variable domain reads DTGVSQNPRHKITKRGQNVTFRCDPISEHNRLYWYRQTLGQGPEFLTYFQNEAQLEKSRLLSDRFSAERPKGSFSTLEIQRTEQGDSAMYLCASSLVVPGQNEQYFGPGTRLTVT.

V usage is TRBV6-4 and J usage is TRBJ1-1; a possible D gene is TRBD1 (5 bases). Deletions cut 7 bases from V and 2 bases from J, with 11 bases between. The CDR3 spans 13 residues. The germline V gene encodes CDR1 MRHNA and CDR2 SNTAGT. The CDR3 nucleotides are TGTGCCAGCAAAAGGACAACTAACACTGAAGCTTTCTTT. Amino acids: CASKRTTNTEAFF.

The chain joins TRBV30 to TRBJ2-1, with D perhaps matching TRBD1 or TRBD2 (5 bases each). Trimming took off 2 bases at V and 5 bases at J, with 19 bases between the two ends. From germline, CDR1 is GTSNPN and CDR2 SVGIG (reference sequence). This CDR3 contains 16 residues. The CDR3 DNA reads TGTGCCTGGAGTAGTGCGTGGGACGGGAAGCACAATGAGCAGTTCTTC. This sequence encodes CAWSSAWDGKHNEQFF. The full variable domain, rest sourced from reference TRBV30 and TRBJ2-1, is SQTIHQWPATLVQPVGSPLSLECTVEGTSNPNLYWYRQAAGRGLQLLFYSVGIGQISSEVPQNLSASRPQDRQFILSSKKLLLSDSGFYLCAWSSAWDGKHNEQFFGPGTRLTVL.